This T cell receptor (beta chain) was identified during a study of blood T cell repertoires in COVID-19. Study information: Donors in the United States, Italy and Spain gave samples during acute or convalescent COVID-19.

Germline CDR1 is MNHEY and CDR2 is SVGAGI. V lost 8 bases to trimming and J lost 2 bases, with 12 bases between them. The CDR3 extends over 14 amino acids. Measured with immunoSEQ multiplex PCR; TCRdb has only the in-frame clones, and not every one. The data show roughly 4,800 clones, around 89% seen once. This receptor was obtained from a man between 65 and 85 years old with COVID-19, enrolled during active disease. The sample was peripheral blood. The gene calls are TRBV6-5 and TRBJ1-4; possible D gene TRBD1, 5 bases. The CDR3 here is CASRLTVTNEKLFF. The CDR3 DNA reads TGTGCCAGCCGGCTGACAGTCACTAATGAAAAACTGTTTTTT.